One and the same sample provided the 26 T cell receptor beta chains below, sequenced in a study of identical twins. Each CDR3 protein is one row after TCRdb ran MiXCR on the 5' RACE reads. The sample comprises over 200,000 distinct CDR3 sequences, around a tenth of which are singletons, and 5.1% rests with the top ten. The sample consisted of memory (CD45RO+) T cells sorted from blood. All receptors derive from a woman aged 18-29 years in good health.

This clonotype has a count of ten or more. V gene TRBV20-1 combines with J gene TRBJ2-7, with D unclear. Germline CDR1 reads DFQATT; CDR2 reads SNEGSKA (reference sequence). V dropped 0 bases and J dropped 5 bases, with 11 bases sitting between them. This CDR3 is 13 amino acids long. The CDR3 DNA sequence: TGCAGTGCTAGAGATCTGCTGGATCACGAGCAGTACTTC. This translates into CSARDLLDHEQYF.

This clonotype was seen more than once but under ten times. This chain links TRBV5-1 with TRBJ1-1, with D perhaps TRBD1 (6 bases). This CDR3 is built from 13 residues. Trimming left V 4 bases short and J 11 bases short, with 18 bases between. Germline CDR1 is SGHRS and CDR2 is YFSETQ. The CDR3 loop reads CASSLRTDLEAFF. The CDR3 DNA reads TGCGCCAGCAGCCTCAGGACAGACCTAGAGGCTTTCTTT.

This clonotype was picked up many times. V usage is TRBV20-1 and J usage is TRBJ1-1, with D possibly TRBD1 on 6 matching bases. Trimming shortened V by 0 bases and J by 0 bases, and 14 bases separated the two germline ends. CDR3 length: 16 amino acids. CDR1 is DFQATT, CDR2 SNEGSKA, per germline (reference sequence). The CDR3 loop reads CSARDQRGALNTEAFF. For the CDR3, the DNA is TGCAGTGCTAGAGATCAGAGGGGGGCATTGAACACTGAAGCTTTCTTT.

The chain uses TRBV20-1 and TRBJ1-4, with D perhaps matching TRBD1 (6 bases). The V gene's germline CDR1 is DFQATT and CDR2 SNEGSKA (reference sequence). V was shortened by 2 bases and J by 0 bases, with 10 bases between the two germline ends. The CDR3 covers 15 residues. The CDR3 sequence is CSARRQAATNEKLFF. In DNA, the CDR3 is TGCAGTGCTAGAAGACAGGCTGCAACTAATGAAAAACTGTTTTTT.

The rearrangement joins TRBV20-1 to TRBJ1-5, with 8 bases lining up with TRBD1. The CDR3 sequence is 18 residues long. Germline V gene lookup returns CDR1 DFQATT and CDR2 SNEGSKA (reference sequence). J lost 3 bases, V lost 1 base, and 14 bases had no gene match. Written as DNA, the CDR3 is TGCAGTGCTAGAGGGGGTTCGGCAGGGGGCTCCTACAATCAGCCCCAGCATTTT. Encoded protein: CSARGGSAGGSYNQPQHF.

The chain uses TRBV14 and TRBJ2-5; the D gene is possibly TRBD2 (5 bases). The CDR3 consists of 15 residues. V was pared by 2 bases and J by 5 bases, with 15 bases between. CDR1 is SGHDN, CDR2 FVKESK, per germline. The CDR3 loop is CASSQSRGLGETQYF. Written as DNA, the CDR3 is TGTGCCAGCAGCCAAAGTCGGGGTCTAGGTGAGACCCAGTACTTC.

This clonotype has at least ten counts. The rearrangement uses TRBV5-1 and TRBJ1-1; no clear D gene. CDR3 length: 14 residues. Germline CDR1 is SGHRS and CDR2 is YFSETQ. Trimming stripped 4 bases from V and 11 bases from J, with 21 bases between. The CDR3 DNA reads as TGCGCCAGCAGCCCAGCCCTAGGCAGAAGAGGGGCTTTCTTT. Translated: CASSPALGRRGAFF. Full variable domain (missing parts from reference TRBV5-1 and TRBJ1-1): KAGVTQTPRYLIKTRGQQVTLSCSPISGHRSVSWYQQTPGQGLQFLFEYFSETQRNKGNFPGRFSGRQFSNSRSEMNVSTLELGDSALYLCASSPALGRRGAFFGQGTRLTVV.

This clonotype was found a few times. The V gene is TRBV28, the J gene TRBJ2-5; no reliable D call. V dropped 5 bases and J dropped 3 bases, with 16 bases sitting between them. This CDR3 has 15 amino acids. Germline V gene data show CDR1 as MDHEN and CDR2 as SYDVKM. Here the CDR3 reads CASSESRKQKETQYF. The CDR3 DNA follows: TGTGCCAGCAGTGAGAGCCGCAAACAAAAAGAGACCCAGTACTTC.

This clonotype was recorded many times. The chain uses TRBV6-6 and TRBJ1-5, with D perhaps matching TRBD1 (5 bases). CDR1 is MNHNY and CDR2 is SVGAGI in the germline V gene (reference sequence). V was trimmed by 7 bases and J by 5 bases, leaving 12 bases between them. CDR3 length: 13 amino acids. The CDR3 protein is CASNFRGDQPQHF. As DNA, the CDR3 is TGTGCCAGCAACTTTCGGGGGGATCAGCCCCAGCATTTT.

Many counts were recorded for this clonotype. The chain joins TRBV12-3 or TRBV12-4 to TRBJ1-3, with D unclear. The V and J ends lost 7 bases and 0 bases respectively, with 4 bases between them. The CDR3 consists of 12 residues. CDR3 protein: CASKDSGNTIYF. CDR3 DNA sequence: TGTGCCAGCAAGGACTCTGGAAACACCATATATTTT.

The chain is built from TRBV20-1 and TRBJ2-3, with TRBD2 matching over 7 bases. The germline gives CDR1 DFQATT, CDR2 SNEGSKA (reference sequence). J was trimmed by 2 bases and V by 5 bases; bases with no gene match: 4. CDR3 length: 13 amino acids. The CDR3 loop is CSAYGGNTDTQYF. CDR3 DNA: TGCAGTGCTTACGGGGGGAACACAGATACGCAGTATTTT.

This clonotype was seen more than once but under ten times. In DNA, the CDR3 is TGCGCCAGCAGTGGAAATTTGGGAGGGAACAATGAGCAGTTCTTC. Translation: CASSGNLGGNNEQFF. V gene TRBV10-1 combines with J gene TRBJ2-1, with TRBD2 identical over 7 bases. This CDR3 contains 15 residues. Trimming at V came to 4 bases and at J to 5 bases, leaving 8 bases not matched to a gene. Germline V gene sequence: CDR1 WNHNN, CDR2 SYGVQD (reference sequence).

This clonotype was picked up a small number of times. The chain uses TRBV21-1 and TRBJ2-3; the D call in the table, TRBD2, was not verified against the DNA. TRBV21-1 is shown as a pseudogene. The CDR3 spans 16 residues. The CDR3 spells CASSKKLAGDADTQYF. The CDR3 DNA is TGTGCCAGCAGCAAAAAGCTAGCGGGAGATGCAGATACGCAGTATTTT.

The chain employs TRBV4-3 and TRBJ1-2; D call uncertain. The V end was cut by 0 bases, the J end by 4 bases, with 15 bases between. Per germline, CDR1 LGHNA and CDR2 YSLEER. The CDR3 is 16 residues long. The CDR3 here is CASSQDRLYRPYGYTF. As DNA, the CDR3 is TGCGCCAGCAGCCAAGATCGGTTGTACAGACCCTATGGCTACACCTTC.

V gene TRBV27 combines with J gene TRBJ2-7, with 10 nucleotides matching TRBD1. The V gene's germline CDR1 is MNHEY and CDR2 SMNVEV (reference sequence). This CDR3 has 15 amino acids. V dropped 5 bases and J dropped 3; count of bases not matched to a gene: 7. DNA of the CDR3: TGTGCCAGCAGTCGCGCCGGGACAGGGGTCTACGAGCAGTACTTC. Translated, it gives CASSRAGTGVYEQYF.

This clonotype has more than one count but fewer than ten. The gene calls are TRBV27 and TRBJ2-5; either TRBD1 or TRBD2 may supply D (5 bases each). V lost 5 bases and J 6 bases, leaving 13 bases between the germline ends. Germline CDR1 reads MNHEY; CDR2 reads SMNVEV (reference sequence). The length of the CDR3 is 13 residues. The CDR3 loop is CASSGGTHQTQYF. CDR3 bases: TGTGCCAGCAGTGGGGGTACTCATCAGACCCAGTACTTC.

There are many counts of this clonotype. This chain joins TRBV12-3 or TRBV12-4 and TRBJ1-3; possibly TRBD1 for D (5 bases). V was cut by 6 bases and J by 2 bases, with 11 bases left in between. The CDR3 is 14 residues long. CDR3 bases: TGTGCCAGCAGCTCCGGGACGACTGGAAACACCATATATTTT. Translated: CASSSGTTGNTIYF.

The chain recombines TRBV5-1 with TRBJ2-1, with 13 bases fitting TRBD2. Trimming removed 4 bases from V and 6 bases from J; junction bases left unmatched: 7. There are 16 residues in the CDR3. Germline V gene data show CDR1 as SGHRS and CDR2 as YFSETQ. The CDR3 nucleotides are TGCGCCAGCAGCCCACCGGGACTAGCGGGGTTCAATGAGCAGTTCTTC. Protein product: CASSPPGLAGFNEQFF.

In its sample, this clonotype was seen many times. This chain connects TRBV12-3 or TRBV12-4 to TRBJ1-2; D might be TRBD1 (6 bases). The ends were cut back, 4 bases at V and 2 bases at J, with 17 bases in the middle. The CDR3 is 16 amino acids. CDR3 in amino acids: CASSSGRWGQNYGYTF. CDR3 nucleotides: TGTGCCAGCAGTTCCGGGAGGTGGGGACAAAACTATGGCTACACCTTC.

This clonotype was recorded a few times. V gene TRBV7-9 combines with J gene TRBJ2-3; D gene uncertain. Looked up from germline, CDR1 is SEHNR and CDR2 is FQNEAQ (reference sequence). The CDR3 sequence is 14 residues long. The V end was cut by 5 bases, the J end by 0 bases, with 9 bases between. CDR3 in amino acids: CASSMDSSTDTQYF. The CDR3 coding sequence is TGTGCCAGCAGCATGGATAGTAGCACAGATACGCAGTATTTT.

The genes are TRBV11-1 and TRBJ1-6; D is undetermined. The CDR3 is 14 residues long. The germline V gene has CDR1 SGHAT and CDR2 FQDESV (reference sequence). Deletions cut 5 bases from V and 3 bases from J, with 8 bases between. The CDR3 coding sequence is TGTGCCAGCAGCCAAGCGATCTATAATTCACCCCTCCACTTT. It codes for CASSQAIYNSPLHF.

The chain carries TRBV11-2 and TRBJ2-6; D is unclear. Germline CDR1 is SGHAT and CDR2 is FQNNGV. The V end lost 5 bases, the J end lost 4 bases, and 24 bases lay between the germline ends. This CDR3 spans 19 amino acids. CDR3: CASSRYPPGSSGGANVLTF. CDR3 bases: TGTGCCAGCAGCCGTTATCCCCCGGGTTCCTCGGGCGGGGCCAACGTCCTGACTTTC.

This clonotype was counted between two and nine times. The chain carries TRBV5-1 and TRBJ1-1, with 9 nucleotides matching TRBD1. V lost 4 bases, J lost 4 bases, and 26 bases stayed unmatched. Germline V gene sequence: CDR1 SGHRS, CDR2 YFSETQ. This CDR3 has 21 amino acids. CDR3 amino acids: CASSPYLSGTGREDRSTEAFF. CDR3 bases: TGCGCCAGCAGCCCATATCTATCCGGGACAGGGCGAGAGGATAGGAGCACTGAAGCTTTCTTT.

Many counts were recorded for this clonotype. This chain uses TRBV5-1 with TRBJ2-1; D is perhaps TRBD2 (5 bases). CDR1 is SGHRS and CDR2 is YFSETQ in the germline V gene. V lost 4 bases and J lost 7, with 15 bases in between. There are 14 residues in the CDR3. DNA of the CDR3: TGCGCCAGCAGCGCGGGTCCCGGTGGGAATGAGCAGTTCTTC. It is translated as CASSAGPGGNEQFF.

This clonotype occurred a few times. The J gene is TRBJ2-1, the V gene TRBV7-3; possibly TRBD2 for D (5 bases). The CDR3 is 13 amino acids. The V and J ends lost 5 bases and 7 bases respectively, with 12 bases between them. Germline CDR1 SGHTA, CDR2 FQGTGA. CDR3 nucleotide sequence: TGTGCCAGCAGCCGTGGACTGGCGAATGAGCAGTTCTTC. Translating it yields CASSRGLANEQFF. The variable domain in full, with the rest retrieved from reference TRBV7-3 and TRBJ2-1, is GAGVSQTPSNKVTEKGKYVELRCDPISGHTALYWYRQSLGQGPEFLIYFQGTGAADDSGLPNDRFFAVRPEGSVSTLKIQRTERGDSAVYLCASSRGLANEQFFGPGTRLTVL.

This sequence joins TRBV4-3 and TRBJ1-4; the match to TRBD1 covers 7 bases. There are 14 residues in the CDR3. Germline CDR1 and CDR2: LGHNA and YSLEER. V trimming: 1 base; J trimming: 8 bases; junction bases outside the gene matches: 4. CDR3 sequence reads: CASSQGQGGEKLFF. For the CDR3, the DNA is TGCGCCAGCAGCCAAGGACAGGGAGGAGAAAAACTGTTTTTT.